This TCR beta chain was identified during a study of circulating and synovial CD4+ cells in juvenile arthritis. The study's findings and limits: Bulk blood CD4 samples held at least an order of magnitude more or fewer genomes than CPL.

Comment on this clone: The antigen remains unidentified.

Profiling relied on immunoSEQ multiplex PCR, and the TCRdb table lists in-frame clones only, not all of them. Here the sample spans under 35,000 clones, about 95% being singletons. The sample was CD4+ T cells from blood. The receptor was derived from a human donor with juvenile idiopathic arthritis.

CDR3 residues: CASSVAAGPNTGELFF. CDR3 DNA: TGTGCCAGCAGCGTAGCAGCGGGACCGAACACCGGGGAGCTGTTTTTT. This sequence joins TRBV9 and TRBJ2-2; 7 bases map to TRBD2. From germline, CDR1 is SGDLS and CDR2 YYNGEE. V was pared by 0 bases and J by 0 bases, with 2 bases of the junction left unmatched. This CDR3 contains 16 residues.